This T cell receptor beta chain was obtained from a study of cytomegalovirus exposure and HLA in healthy donors. The V end was cut by 2 bases, the J end by 3 bases, with 8 bases between. This CDR3 is 13 amino acids long. In germline, CDR1 is GTSNPN, CDR2 SVGIG (reference sequence). The sample holds a few counts of this clone. The target antigen is unknown. Findings of the study overall: Three chains tied to CMV proved CMV antigen-specific in vitro. There were about 160 TCR beta chains listed as cytomegalovirus-associated.

Only in-frame clones appear in the TCRdb table, and some are missing; sequencing was by immunoSEQ multiplex PCR. Found here are under 250,000 clones, about 86% of them singletons; the top ten hold around 2.6%. The TCR comes from a man aged 18 to 30 in good health and CMV-seronegative. The chain links TRBV30 to TRBJ1-5; D gene ambiguous. Sequences were obtained from PBMCs. CDR3: CAWSPVPNQPQHF. The CDR3 DNA reads TGTGCCTGGAGTCCGGTCCCCAATCAGCCCCAGCATTTT.